These T cell receptor beta chains were read from a single sample in a study of CD8 T cells in ankylosing spondylitis. TCRdb ran MiXCR on the 5' RACE reads and lists one entry per CDR3 protein. The repertoire holds about 220,000 distinct CDR3 sequences, with around 16% as singletons. The specimen sequenced was blood, either unsorted or a sorted T cell fraction (not recorded which). The receptor source for this set is a male donor with ankylosing spondylitis. The CDR3 runs from the conserved cysteine through the conserved F or W. A D gene is named only where the DNA matches it firmly. Size is stated for part of the rows, as once, few or many counts, or as a class when the clone is expanded.

size	D	V	J	CDR3	DNA
NA	NA	TRBV5-8	TRBJ2-2	CANAGELFF	TGTGCCAACGCCGGGGAGCTGTTTTTT
NA	NA	TRBV6-5	TRBJ2-1	CASSYSVEGSYNEQFF	TGTGCCAGCAGTTACTCGGTAGAGGGATCCTACAATGAGCAGTTCTTC
NA	TRBD1	TRBV4-1	TRBJ2-7	CASSHRTGLPYEQYF	TGCGCCAGCAGCCATAGGACAGGGTTGCCCTACGAGCAGTACTTC
few	NA	TRBV4-1	TRBJ1-5	CASSLGQTSNQPQHF	TGCGCCAGCAGCCTTGGACAGACTAGCAATCAGCCCCAGCATTTT
NA	TRBD2	TRBV11-2	TRBJ2-1	CASSLKLAGSSYNEQFF	TGTGCCAGCAGCTTGAAGCTAGCGGGGAGCTCCTACAATGAGCAGTTCTTC
NA	TRBD1	TRBV6-1	TRBJ1-1	CASSAFTGDTEAFF	TGTGCCAGCAGTGCCTTTACAGGGGACACTGAAGCTTTCTTT
NA	TRBD1	TRBV9	TRBJ2-7	CASSVEAGTGTDEQYF	TGTGCCAGCAGCGTAGAGGCCGGGACAGGGACTGACGAGCAGTACTTC
NA	NA	TRBV4-3	TRBJ1-1	CASSQEWIGNTEAFF	TGCGCCAGCAGCCAAGAGTGGATAGGGAACACTGAAGCTTTCTTT
many	NA	TRBV11-2	TRBJ1-1	CASSLGHPNTEAFF	TGTGCCAGCAGCTTAGGACACCCGAACACTGAAGCTTTCTTT
few	NA	TRBV12-3/TRBV12-4	TRBJ1-5	CASREMTDQPQHF	TGTGCCAGCAGGGAAATGACGGATCAGCCCCAGCATTTT
NA	TRBD2	TRBV28	TRBJ2-7	CASSLLAGGLYEQYF	TGTGCCAGCAGTTTACTAGCGGGGGGGCTCTACGAGCAGTACTTC
few	TRBD2	TRBV4-1	TRBJ2-3	CASSQVISGSTDTQYF	TGCGCCAGCAGCCAAGTTATTAGCGGGAGTACAGATACGCAGTATTTT
NA	NA	TRBV27	TRBJ2-7	CASSERGESYEQYF	TGTGCCAGCAGTGAGCGCGGGGAGTCCTACGAGCAGTACTTC
few	TRBD1	TRBV19	TRBJ1-5	CASSTRDRDPWTQHF	TGTGCCAGTAGTACCCGGGACAGGGACCCATGGACCCAGCATTTT
few	TRBD1	TRBV9	TRBJ1-2	CASSVAGSTGGDYGYTF	TGTGCCAGCAGCGTAGCGGGATCGACAGGGGGCGATTATGGCTACACCTTC
NA	TRBD2	TRBV27	TRBJ2-7	CASSILAGVDEQYF	TGTGCCAGCAGTATCCTAGCGGGAGTCGACGAGCAGTACTTC
NA	TRBD2	TRBV15	TRBJ2-1	CATSTRLAGVEQFF	TGTGCCACCAGCACACGACTAGCGGGAGTAGAGCAGTTCTTC
NA	NA	TRBV12-3/TRBV12-4	TRBJ1-1	CASSLPGEAFF	TGTGCCAGCAGTTTACCTGGTGAAGCTTTCTTT
many	TRBD2	TRBV4-1	TRBJ2-7	CASEPPGLAEKYF	TGCGCAAGCGAACCACCGGGACTAGCGGAGAAGTACTTC
few	NA	TRBV20-1	TRBJ2-1	CSARDLAGSYNEQFF	TGCAGTGCTAGAGATCTTGCGGGAAGCTACAATGAGCAGTTCTTC
NA	NA	TRBV28	TRBJ2-7	CASRGHGAYEQYF	TGTGCCAGCAGAGGGCACGGAGCCTACGAGCAGTACTTC
few	TRBD1	TRBV11-2	TRBJ2-7	CASSLDSPGQGAYEQYF	TGTGCCAGCAGCTTAGATTCCCCGGGACAGGGGGCCTACGAGCAGTACTTC
many	NA	TRBV4-3	TRBJ2-6	CASSQELYSGANVLTF	TGCGCCAGCAGCCAAGAATTGTACTCTGGGGCCAACGTCCTGACTTTC
NA	NA	TRBV5-6	TRBJ2-3	CASTKYRNLGADTQYF	TGTGCCAGCACCAAATACCGTAACCTAGGCGCAGATACGCAGTATTTT
many	TRBD2	TRBV29-1	TRBJ2-2	CSVLSGGPTHTGELFF	TGCAGCGTCCTCAGCGGGGGCCCTACTCACACCGGGGAGCTGTTTTTT
NA	NA	TRBV27	TRBJ2-3	CASSSKNGLGGTDTQYF	TGTGCCAGCAGTTCTAAGAACGGTTTGGGAGGCACAGATACGCAGTATTTT
NA	TRBD1	TRBV6-1	TRBJ1-2	CASSWGQGDGYTF	TGTGCCAGCAGCTGGGGACAGGGTGATGGCTACACCTTC
NA	TRBD1	TRBV29-1	TRBJ1-2	CSVEWSPDRGPGGYTF	TGCAGCGTTGAATGGTCCCCCGACAGGGGGCCTGGAGGCTACACCTTC
NA	NA	TRBV3-1	TRBJ1-2	CASSLWGLNYGYTF	TGTGCCAGCAGCCTCTGGGGTCTTAACTATGGCTACACCTTC
NA	NA	TRBV7-9	TRBJ1-3	CASSSYLKPGNTIYF	TGTGCCAGCAGCTCCTATCTCAAGCCGGGAAACACCATATATTTT
NA	NA	TRBV7-9	TRBJ2-1	CASSPAPGTLFYNEQFF	TGTGCCAGCAGCCCCGCTCCAGGGACCCTGTTTTACAATGAGCAGTTCTTC
few	NA	TRBV4-1	TRBJ2-7	CASSPRTGGVYEQYF	TGCGCCAGCAGCCCACGGACTGGTGGGGTTTACGAGCAGTACTTC
NA	TRBD2	TRBV27	TRBJ2-1	CASSSFLGGLNEQFF	TGTGCCAGCAGTTCCTTCCTGGGAGGGCTTAATGAGCAGTTCTTC
few	NA	TRBV12-3/TRBV12-4	TRBJ2-1	CASSFGGDYNEQFF	TGTGCCAGCAGTTTCGGCGGGGACTACAATGAGCAGTTCTTC
few	NA	TRBV11-2	TRBJ1-1	CASRIDTEAFF	TGTGCCAGCAGGATAGACACTGAAGCTTTCTTT
NA	NA	TRBV4-3	TRBJ1-1	CASSQSDTNTEAFF	TGCGCCAGCAGCCAGTCGGATACGAACACTGAAGCTTTCTTT
few	TRBD2	TRBV4-3	TRBJ2-7	CASSLGTSGRYEQYF	TGCGCCAGCAGCCTGGGGACTAGCGGGAGATACGAGCAGTACTTC
few	TRBD1	TRBV2	TRBJ1-2	CASSRTGTNYGYTF	TGTGCCAGCAGCCGGACAGGGACTAACTATGGCTACACCTTC
few	TRBD2	TRBV7-8	TRBJ2-1	CASSRSLREYDNEQFF	TGTGCCAGCAGCCGAAGCTTGCGGGAGTACGACAATGAGCAGTTCTTC
NA	TRBD2	TRBV4-1	TRBJ2-3	CASSQPLAGVVTDTQYF	TGCGCCAGCAGCCAGCCACTAGCGGGAGTTGTGACAGATACGCAGTATTTT
NA	TRBD2	TRBV24-1	TRBJ2-6	CATGTSVGANVLTF	TGTGCCACCGGGACTAGCGTTGGGGCCAACGTCCTGACTTTC
NA	TRBD2	TRBV12-3/TRBV12-4	TRBJ2-1	CAISLPSGATPYNEQFF	TGTGCCATCAGTTTGCCTAGCGGGGCCACCCCCTACAATGAGCAGTTCTTC
few	TRBD1	TRBV20-1	TRBJ1-4	CSASGIQGGNEKLFF	TGCAGTGCTAGCGGTATACAGGGGGGTAATGAAAAACTGTTTTTT